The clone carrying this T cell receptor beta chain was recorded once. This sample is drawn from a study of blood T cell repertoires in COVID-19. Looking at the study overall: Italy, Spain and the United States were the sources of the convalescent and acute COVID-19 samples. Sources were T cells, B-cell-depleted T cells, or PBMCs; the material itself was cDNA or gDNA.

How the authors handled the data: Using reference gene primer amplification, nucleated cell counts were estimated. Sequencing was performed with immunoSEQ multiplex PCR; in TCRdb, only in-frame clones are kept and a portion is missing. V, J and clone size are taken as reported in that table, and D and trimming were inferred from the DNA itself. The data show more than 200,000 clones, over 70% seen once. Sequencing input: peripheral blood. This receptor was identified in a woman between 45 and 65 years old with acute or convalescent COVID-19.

This chain's CDR3 is CASSLSQGTGELFF. The CDR3 nucleotides read TGTGCCAGCAGCTTAAGCCAGGGCACCGGGGAGCTGTTTTTT. The rearrangement joins TRBV7-8 to TRBJ2-2; D possibly corresponds to TRBD1 (5 bases). Trimming shortened V by 2 bases and J by 4 bases, and 8 bases separated the two germline ends. The CDR3 covers 14 residues. Germline lookup yields CDR1 SGHVS and CDR2 FQNEAQ.